The 19 T cell receptor beta chains below were found in one sample sequenced in a study of blood T cell repertoires in COVID-19. Some clones are missing from TCRdb's copy, which holds only in-frame ones; the method was immunoSEQ multiplex PCR. The table includes 300,000 or so clones, roughly nine tenths detected once. Material: peripheral blood. The receptor set was obtained from a woman aged 30 to 39 with COVID-19, enrolled during active disease.

The J gene is TRBJ1-2, the V gene TRBV5-6; no clear D gene. The CDR3 sequence is 13 residues long. Germline values: CDR1 SGHDT, CDR2 YYEEEE. V shed 1 base and J shed 4 bases, with 8 bases lying between them. Here the CDR3 reads CASSLYGSYGYTF. CDR3 nucleotides: TGTGCCAGCAGCTTGTATGGGAGCTATGGCTACACCTTC. Complete variable domain (other parts from reference TRBV5-6 and TRBJ1-2): DAGVTQSPTHLIKTRGQQVTLRCSPKSGHDTVSWYQQALGQGPQFIFQYYEEEERQRGNFPDRFSGHQFPNYSSELNVNALLLGDSALYLCASSLYGSYGYTFGSGTRLTVV.

The chain employs TRBV7-6 and TRBJ2-1, with 8 bases that match TRBD2. V lost 4 bases and J lost 6; bases outside the gene matches: 11. Germline V gene lookup returns CDR1 SGHVS and CDR2 FNYEAQ. This CDR3 region has 16 residues. The CDR3 loop reads CASSSSRASGLNEQFF. CDR3 nucleotide sequence: TGTGCCAGCAGCTCCTCTCGGGCTAGCGGGCTCAATGAGCAGTTCTTC.

The chain carries TRBV28 and TRBJ1-5, with a possible D match to TRBD1 (6 bases). The CDR3 is made up of 16 amino acids. Germline loops: CDR1 MDHEN, CDR2 SYDVKM. V gave up 6 bases and J gave up 5 bases, with 20 bases separating them. The CDR3 loop is CASRERGSHRDQPQHF. CDR3 coding DNA: TGTGCCAGCAGGGAGAGGGGGTCTCACCGGGATCAGCCCCAGCATTTT. Together with reference TRBV28 and TRBJ1-5, the CDR3 gives the full variable domain: DVKVTQSSRYLVKRTGEKVFLECVQDMDHENMFWYRQDPGLGLRLIYFSYDVKMKEKGDIPEGYSVSREKKERFSLILESASTNQTSMYLCASRERGSHRDQPQHFGDGTRLSIL.

The rearrangement links TRBV5-4 to TRBJ1-5, with D hard to call. Germline V gene sequence: CDR1 SGHNT, CDR2 YYREEE (reference sequence). Trimming shortened V by 0 bases and J by 5 bases, and 6 bases separated the two germline ends. The CDR3 extends over 13 amino acids. The CDR3: CASSLGGDQPQHF. CDR3 in DNA: TGTGCCAGCAGCTTGGGCGGCGATCAGCCCCAGCATTTT.

V is TRBV11-2 and J is TRBJ1-5, with D possibly TRBD1 on 6 matching bases. The CDR3 length is 13 residues. The germline V and J ends were trimmed by 5 bases and 4 bases, with 9 bases remaining between them. The germline V gene has CDR1 SGHAT and CDR2 FQNNGV. The CDR3 loop is CASSRDMNQPQHF. CDR3 DNA sequence: TGTGCCAGCAGCCGGGACATGAATCAGCCCCAGCATTTT.

The chain couples TRBV5-1 to TRBJ2-2; TRBD2 might be the D (5 bases). Germline lookup yields CDR1 SGHRS and CDR2 YFSETQ. The CDR3 covers 15 residues. V was cut by 0 bases and J by 1 base, with 7 bases left in between. The CDR3 DNA follows: TGCGCCAGCAGCTTGGCCGGGAAGAACACCGGGGAGCTGTTTTTT. Its translation: CASSLAGKNTGELFF.

The rearrangement links TRBV19 to TRBJ2-1; TRBD1 matches 9 bases. Trimming at V came to 4 bases and at J to 7 bases, leaving 11 bases not matched to a gene. Germline V CDR1 and CDR2: LNHDA, SQIVND (reference sequence). The CDR3 sequence is 16 residues long. Here the CDR3 reads CASSRQRDRASNEQFF. In DNA form, the CDR3 reads TGTGCCAGTAGTAGACAAAGGGACAGGGCGAGTAATGAGCAGTTCTTC.

V gene TRBV28 combines with J gene TRBJ2-1; D is unclear. CDR1 MDHEN and CDR2 SYDVKM come from the germline V gene. This CDR3 has 15 amino acids. Trimming left V 2 bases short and J 2 bases short, with 10 bases between. In nucleotides, the CDR3 is TGTGCCAGCAGTTTAGAGAGCTCGGCCTACAATGAGCAGTTCTTC. Amino acid sequence: CASSLESSAYNEQFF.

The chain carries TRBV3-1 (or the pseudogene TRBV3-2) and TRBJ1-3, with D unclear. V was shortened by 3 bases and J by 4 bases, with 13 bases between the two germline ends. The CDR3 has 15 amino acids. Germline V lookup: CDR1 LGHDT, CDR2 YNNKEL (reference sequence). CDR3 in DNA: TGTGCCAGCAGCCACAACCCTGCGGGGGGAAACACCATATATTTT. Translation: CASSHNPAGGNTIYF.

The chain recombines TRBV5-5 with TRBJ1-6, with D hard to call. Per germline, CDR1 SGHKS and CDR2 YYEKEE (reference sequence). CDR3 size: 15 residues. Trimming removed 0 bases at V and 6 bases at J, with 10 bases between. CDR3 DNA: TGTGCCAGCAGCTTGGAACGCCAGGCTAATTCACCCCTCCACTTT. Its translation is CASSLERQANSPLHF.

The chain recombines TRBV29-1 with TRBJ2-1; D unclear. The CDR3 consists of 13 residues. CDR1 and CDR2 from the germline V gene are SQVTM and ANQGSEA. With 0 bases removed from V and 6 bases from J, the gap between germline ends came to 9 bases. CDR3 nucleotide sequence: TGCAGCGTTGAAGACCACAGAATCAATGAGCAGTTCTTC. This gives the protein CSVEDHRINEQFF.

The chain uses TRBV9 and TRBJ2-2; tentative D call: TRBD2 (7 bases). V dropped 4 bases and J dropped 2 bases, with 18 bases sitting between them. The CDR3 has 17 residues. The germline gives CDR1 SGDLS, CDR2 YYNGEE. This CDR3 is CASSSKRGGSNTGELFF. CDR3 coding DNA: TGTGCCAGCAGCTCCAAGAGGGGGGGCTCTAACACCGGGGAGCTGTTTTTT.

This clone was seen once. The chain carries TRBV30 and TRBJ1-4; TRBD1 is a possible D gene (5 bases). Trimming stripped 0 bases from V and 5 bases from J, with 10 bases between. In germline, CDR1 is GTSNPN, CDR2 SVGIG (reference sequence). The CDR3 is 14 residues long. The CDR3 is CAWSVRSGNEKLFF. The DNA of the CDR3 is TGTGCCTGGAGTGTACGTTCAGGGAATGAAAAACTGTTTTTT.

The V call is TRBV6-5, the J call TRBJ2-2, with TRBD1 matching over 7 bases. The CDR3 totals 12 residues. The V and J ends lost 0 bases and 13 bases, in that order; junction bases with no gene match: 2. Looked up from germline, CDR1 is MNHEY and CDR2 is SVGAGI. The CDR3 DNA follows: TGTGCCAGCAGTTACTCAGGGGGCCGGCTGTTTTTT. Its protein product is CASSYSGGRLFF.

The table lists this clone with a count of one. V gene TRBV21-1 combines with J gene TRBJ2-3; the D call TRBD1 from the table was never checked on the DNA. TRBV21-1 is a pseudogene locus. This CDR3 is 15 amino acids long. CDR3 nucleotides: TGTGCCAGCAGCAAAAACATCCCTAGCACAGATACGCAGTATTTT. It translates to CASSKNIPSTDTQYF.

This clone has only one observation. The V call is TRBV7-3, the J call TRBJ1-1; D uncertain. CDR1 is SGHTA, CDR2 FQGTGA, per germline. V gave up 3 bases and J gave up 1 base, with 6 bases separating them. The CDR3 consists of 13 residues. The DNA for the CDR3 is TGTGCCAGCAGCTTCACAGCGAACACTGAAGCTTTCTTT. Protein sequence: CASSFTANTEAFF.

The gene calls are TRBV30 and TRBJ1-2; 7 bases map to TRBD1. Trimming cost V 2 bases and J 6 bases; bases outside gene matches: 12. The CDR3 length is 15 residues. Germline V gives CDR1 GTSNPN, CDR2 SVGIG (reference sequence). The chain's CDR3 is CAWSKGPTGANGYTF. CDR3 sequence (DNA): TGTGCCTGGAGTAAGGGACCTACAGGGGCTAATGGCTACACCTTC.

The rearrangement uses TRBV28 and TRBJ2-7; TRBD1 is a possible D gene (6 bases). CDR3 size: 16 residues. CDR1 MDHEN and CDR2 SYDVKM come from the germline V gene. Trimming stripped 1 base from V and 2 bases from J, with 15 bases between. CDR3 sequence reads: CASSLLTGTPTYEQYF. CDR3 sequence (DNA): TGTGCCAGCAGTTTATTGACGGGGACACCTACCTACGAGCAGTACTTC.

V gene TRBV6-1 combines with J gene TRBJ1-5, with 11 bases matching TRBD1. CDR3 length equals 19 residues. Germline V gene lookup returns CDR1 MNHNS and CDR2 SASEGT. J lost 5 bases, V lost 3 bases, and 15 bases had no gene match. CDR3 in amino acids: CASSEGLAAGQGEYQPQHF. In nucleotides, the CDR3 is TGTGCCAGCAGTGAGGGTTTGGCGGCGGGACAGGGGGAGTATCAGCCCCAGCATTTT.